This T cell receptor (beta chain) was sequenced during a study of CD8 T cells in Susac syndrome. Whole-study findings and limits: The authors acknowledged that their TCR sequencing and HLA analysis involved a relatively small number of individuals.

Random hexamers were used to reverse transcribe roughly 0.5 to 1 ug of RNA. Amplification of the TCR beta CDR3 was carried out by immunoSEQ multiplex PCR, which spanned a total of 54 Vbeta and 13 Jbeta segments. TCRdb processed the immunoSEQ multiplex PCR reads anew with MiXCR; each CDR3 protein has one entry. Of approximately 200,000 distinct CDR3 sequences listed, roughly 94% were seen once; the top ten hold approximately 0.081%. Sequencing of TCR beta drew on CD8+ and CD4+ T cells from blood. CDR1 and CDR2 (germline): SGHRS, YFSETQ. Trimming left V 7 bases short and J 0 bases short, with 10 bases between. The length of the CDR3 is 14 residues. Points on this clonotype: Its target is not known.

V gene TRBV5-1 combines with J gene TRBJ2-2, with D perhaps TRBD1 (6 bases). Material: CD4+ T cells from PBMCs. The sequence derives from a human donor with multiple sclerosis. The CDR3: CASRGQTNTGELFF. CDR3 nucleotides: TGCGCCAGCCGTGGACAGACGAACACCGGGGAGCTGTTTTTT. Combining the CDR3 with reference TRBV5-1 and TRBJ2-2 gives the whole variable domain KAGVTQTPRYLIKTRGQQVTLSCSPISGHRSVSWYQQTPGQGLQFLFEYFSETQRNKGNFPGRFSGRQFSNSRSEMNVSTLELGDSALYLCASRGQTNTGELFFGEGSRLTVL.